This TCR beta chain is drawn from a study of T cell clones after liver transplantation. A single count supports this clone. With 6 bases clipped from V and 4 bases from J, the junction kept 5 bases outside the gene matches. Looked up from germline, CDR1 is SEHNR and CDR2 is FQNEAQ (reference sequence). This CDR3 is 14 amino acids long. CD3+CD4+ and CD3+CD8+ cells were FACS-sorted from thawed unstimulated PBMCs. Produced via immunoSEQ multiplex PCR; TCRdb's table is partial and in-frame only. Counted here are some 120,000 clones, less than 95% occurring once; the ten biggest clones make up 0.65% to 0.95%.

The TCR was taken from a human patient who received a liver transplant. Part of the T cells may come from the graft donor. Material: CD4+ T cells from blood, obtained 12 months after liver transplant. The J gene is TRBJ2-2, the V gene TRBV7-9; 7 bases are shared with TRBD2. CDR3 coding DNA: TGTGCCAGCAGACCTAGCGGCGGCACCGGGGAGCTGTTTTTT. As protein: CASRPSGGTGELFF.